These 13 T cell receptor beta chains originate from one sample sequenced in a study of OX40 agonist ivuxolimab in advanced cancers. Assay used: immunoSEQ multiplex PCR; TCRdb lists only in-frame clones, some missing. The sample holds fewer than 95,000 clones, approximately 84% seen once. Sequencing was performed on CD4+ or CD8+ T cells sorted from blood, taken in a trial of the OX40 agonist ivuxolimab. The receptors originated from an adult with an advanced solid tumor such as melanoma, head and neck, liver or kidney cancer.

The V and J genes are TRBV5-4 and TRBJ1-2, with TRBD1 as a possible D gene (5 bases). The ends were cut back, 4 bases at V and 0 bases at J, with 13 bases in the middle. The germline CDR1 and CDR2 sequences are SGHNT and YYREEE (reference sequence). CDR3 length: 15 residues. CDR3 nucleotide sequence: TGTGCCAGCAGCAAGAGGACAAATTCTAACTATGGCTACACCTTC. It yields the protein CASSKRTNSNYGYTF.

V gene TRBV27 combines with J gene TRBJ2-5, with 8 bases lining up with TRBD1. Germline loops: CDR1 MNHEY, CDR2 SMNVEV (reference sequence). The CDR3 length is 14 residues. V lost 6 bases, J lost 2 bases, and 5 bases stayed unmatched. CDR3 nucleotide sequence: TGTGCCAGCAGACGGACAGGGAGGCAAGAGACCCAGTACTTC. It translates to CASRRTGRQETQYF.

The chain couples TRBV9 to TRBJ1-1; TRBD1 matches 9 bases. Germline lookup yields CDR1 SGDLS and CDR2 YYNGEE. V gave up 6 bases and J gave up 3 bases; unmatched junction bases: 12. The CDR3 length is 16 residues. The CDR3 sequence: CASNPGQGSGDTEAFF. The DNA of the CDR3 is TGTGCCAGCAACCCGGGACAGGGATCAGGGGACACTGAAGCTTTCTTT. The full variable domain, its missing parts supplied by reference TRBV9 and TRBJ1-1, is DSGVTQTPKHLITATGQRVTLRCSPRSGDLSVYWYQQSLDQGLQFLIQYYNGEERAKGNILERFSAQQFPDLHSELNLSSLELGDSALYFCASNPGQGSGDTEAFFGQGTRLTVV.

The CDR3 region has the DNA TGCGCCAGCAGCCACGGACAGGGACAGAGCTCCTACAATGAGCAGTTCTTC. Translated: CASSHGQGQSSYNEQFF. The J gene is TRBJ2-1, the V gene TRBV4-1, with 8 bases matching TRBD1. The germline V gene has CDR1 MGHRA and CDR2 YSYEKL. This CDR3 contains 17 residues. The V gene end was trimmed by 3 bases and the J gene end by 0 bases; junction bases not matched to a gene: 7.

V and J are TRBV11-3 and TRBJ2-3; perhaps TRBD1 as D (5 bases). Germline V lookup: CDR1 SGHNT, CDR2 YENEEA. Trimming shortened V by 1 base and J by 2 bases, and 16 bases separated the two germline ends. The CDR3 covers 17 residues. CDR3 sequence: CASSLGLFGADTDTQYF. The CDR3 DNA sequence: TGTGCCAGCAGCTTAGGGTTATTTGGGGCCGACACAGATACGCAGTATTTT.

V is TRBV10-3 and J is TRBJ1-3; 7 nucleotides line up with TRBD1. In germline, CDR1 is ENHRY, CDR2 SYGVKD. Trimming at V came to 7 bases and at J to 6 bases, leaving 3 bases not matched to a gene. This CDR3 is built from 12 residues. The CDR3, as DNA: TGTGCCATCAACGAGGGGGCAAACACCATATATTTT. Its translation: CAINEGANTIYF.

This chain links TRBV14 with TRBJ1-1, with unresolved D. The germline CDR1 and CDR2 sequences are SGHDN and FVKESK. The V gene lost 1 base and the J gene lost 3 bases, with 12 bases spanning the gap. The CDR3 length is 15 residues. The CDR3 DNA is TGTGCCAGCAGCCAAGGGGGTAGAGTTTACACTGAAGCTTTCTTT. Translation: CASSQGGRVYTEAFF.

This clone has just one count. V is TRBV7-2 and J is TRBJ2-7; no clear D gene. The ends were cut back, 5 bases at V and 0 bases at J, with 11 bases in the middle. Germline loops: CDR1 SGHTA, CDR2 FQGNSA. The CDR3 sequence is 14 residues long. CDR3 DNA: TGTGCCAGCAGCCCATCCCGGAGCTCCTACGAGCAGTACTTC. The encoded protein is CASSPSRSSYEQYF.

The rearrangement uses TRBV28 and TRBJ1-5, with 7 bases lining up with TRBD1. In germline, CDR1 is MDHEN, CDR2 SYDVKM. V was clipped by 2 bases and J by 6 bases; unmatched bases: 7. The CDR3 is made up of 15 amino acids. The chain's CDR3 is CASSLRGGDGQPQHF. CDR3 nucleotides: TGTGCCAGCAGTTTAAGAGGGGGCGACGGTCAGCCCCAGCATTTT.

The V call is TRBV19, the J call TRBJ1-4, with D maybe TRBD1 (5 bases). Trimming stripped 5 bases from V and 6 bases from J, with 13 bases between. Germline V gene data show CDR1 as LNHDA and CDR2 as SQIVND (reference sequence). This CDR3 spans 14 amino acids. CDR3 DNA: TGTGCCAGTAGTGTTACCGGGACGGATGAAAAACTGTTTTTT. Translating it yields CASSVTGTDEKLFF.

This chain joins TRBV2 and TRBJ2-5, with D possibly TRBD1 on 6 matching bases. Germline values: CDR1 SNHLY, CDR2 FYNNEI. Deletions cut 6 bases from V and 13 bases from J, with 27 bases between. The CDR3 length is 15 residues. The CDR3 loop is CASRLNRDKNNPRYF. CDR3 DNA sequence: TGTGCCAGCAGGCTTAACCGGGACAAAAACAACCCAAGGTACTTC.

This rearrangement joins TRBV20-1 to TRBJ1-1; D unclear. Trimming took 6 bases from V and 3 from J, leaving 8 bases between them. Germline CDR1 DFQATT, CDR2 SNEGSKA (reference sequence). The CDR3 is 11 residues long. The CDR3 reads CSARPDTEAFF. DNA of the CDR3: TGCAGTGCCAGACCAGACACTGAAGCTTTCTTT.

CDR3 nucleotide sequence: TGTGCCAGCACGAGGGGCACTGAAGCTTTCTTT. Protein: CASTRGTEAFF. This chain connects TRBV6-1 to TRBJ1-1; D may be TRBD1 (5 bases). This CDR3 has 11 residues. Trimming pared 7 bases from V and 4 bases from J, leaving 7 bases between. The V gene's germline CDR1 is MNHNS and CDR2 SASEGT.